Below, one T cell receptor (beta chain) is given with its context. This clone was recorded only once. Its antigen is still unknown. No base qualities exist here, and no much larger clone lies one base off it. This entry comes from a study of blood T cell repertoires in COVID-19 (dated by TCRdb to 2019 to 2021). Regarding the research as a whole: Samples covering the acute and convalescent phases of COVID-19 were provided by collaborators in the United States, Italy and Spain. The material from the prospective study consisted of cDNA or gDNA derived from T cells, B-cell-depleted T cells, or PBMCs. Subjects who had been exposed to COVID-19, were actively infected with it, or had recovered from it provided the deeply sampled blood TCRbeta repertoires that made up the dataset. The repertoires were released in a freely available public database meant as a resource for research on the immune response to SARS-CoV-2. The samples were drawn from two sources: the first 160 participants of the ongoing ImmuneRACE study, and 950 to 1,500 subjects contributed by 6 global collaborators. Sample metadata almost always included a de-identified subject ID, COVID-19 status, age in years and sex. Where HLA class I and class II types were available, the types were taken from metadata supplied by the sample provider, not from assay-based typing. Summary of the overall study and its limitations: The quantity of clinical and demographic metadata differed by source and by participant and was supplied without curation.

TCRbeta CDR3 regions were amplified from genomic DNA using the immunoSEQ Assay, a bias-controlled multiplex PCR. The source study handled its data this way. Within the assay, amplification of reference gene primers was used to estimate how many nucleated cells each sample contained. To quantify the absolute abundance of each unique TCRbeta CDR3 rearrangement, sequence reads were collapsed and filtered. For each sample, productive Simpson clonality was calculated by taking the square root of Simpson's diversity index across productive rearrangements. Sourced from immuneACCESS, this table was stored by TCRdb with only in-frame sequences that have V and J called. A share of the clones is absent; for the studies checked, an unresolved V gene accounts for under half, and the remainder has no known explanation. That table gives V, J and clone size, and the DNA gave D and trimming. In all, the sample holds about 67,000 clones, and roughly 87% of those were seen once. The ten largest clones represent around 20% of the sample.

Whole blood was collected in K2EDTA tubes by collaborating institutions according to the institutions' own protocols. Collaborator samples were shipped for TCRbeta analysis as frozen whole blood, isolated PBMCs, or DNA extracted from either sample type. Taken from cysteine to phenylalanine, the CDR3 has 18 residues. CDR3 DNA is the only sequence kept; it has 54 bases, read in frame from the first base. The germline V gene encodes CDR1 LGHNA and CDR2 YNFKEQ. The junction shows trimming of 1 base on V and 6 bases on J, and the gene matches do not reach 14 bases of it. Here the chain combines TRBV4-2 and TRBJ2-1; 8 bases in between match TRBD1. This clonotype was sampled from an elderly woman with acute or convalescent COVID-19. Specimen: peripheral blood. Here is the DNA: TGTGCCAGCAGCCAAGCTGGACAGGGACTTTTGCCCTTCAATGAGCAGTTCTTC. The translation is CASSQAGQGLLPFNEQFF.